This TCR beta chain was sequenced during a study of cytomegalovirus exposure and HLA in healthy donors. Study-wide results and limits: Only CMV serostatus was available as immune exposure information.

V lost 7 bases, J lost 0 bases, and 10 bases stayed unmatched. The CDR3 length is 17 residues. In germline, CDR1 is ENHRY, CDR2 SYGVKD. This clone occurred a few times. What it recognizes is unknown. Vbeta (60) and Jbeta (13) primers were used in the PCR. Assay: immunoSEQ multiplex PCR; the TCRdb copy retains only in-frame clones and omits some. The repertoire holds around 200,000 clones, with around 74% as singletons. Sample: PBMCs. This sequence joins TRBV10-3 and TRBJ2-1, with 9 bases that match TRBD2. The TCR comes from a male donor in good health and CMV-seronegative. CDR3 nucleotide sequence: TGTGCCATCACCCCCTCGGGGCGGGAGGGCTCCTACAATGAGCAGTTCTTC. It encodes CAITPSGREGSYNEQFF.